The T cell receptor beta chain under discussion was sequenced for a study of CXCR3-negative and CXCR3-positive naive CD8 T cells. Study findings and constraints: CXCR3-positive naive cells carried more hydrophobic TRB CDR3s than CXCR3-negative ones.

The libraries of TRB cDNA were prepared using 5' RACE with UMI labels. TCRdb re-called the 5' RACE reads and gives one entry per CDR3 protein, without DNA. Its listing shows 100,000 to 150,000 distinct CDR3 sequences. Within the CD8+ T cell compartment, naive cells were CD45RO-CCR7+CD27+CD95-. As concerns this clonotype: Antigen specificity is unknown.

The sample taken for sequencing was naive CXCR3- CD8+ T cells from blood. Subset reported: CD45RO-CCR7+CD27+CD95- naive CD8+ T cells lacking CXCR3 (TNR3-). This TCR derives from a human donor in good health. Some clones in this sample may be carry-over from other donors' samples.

The chain's CDR3 is CSAFLAGGRSETDTQYF. This chain links TRBV29-1 with TRBJ2-3; TCRdb indicates TRBD2, and absent DNA this call remains unverified. Germline-derived CDR1 and CDR2 are SQVTM and ANQGSEA. The CDR3 is made up of 17 amino acids.